This entry lists 5 T cell receptor beta chains sequenced from one sample in a study of T cells in Graves' hyperthyroidism and ophthalmopathy. Amplification of TCR beta CDR3 regions used RNA as the template. The HTBI primer set was used in a first-round RT-PCR of the TCR CDR3. TCRdb passed the multiplex PCR reads through MiXCR, listing each CDR3 protein once. The sample has hundreds of thousands of distinct CDR3 sequences, roughly 20% seen once. Sequenced material: blood. The receptors were gathered from a woman aged 45-59 years with Graves' hyperthyroidism that later progressed to Graves' ophthalmopathy.

This clonotype has only a few counts. J is TRBJ1-1 and V is TRBV6-2 or TRBV6-3; D gene unclear. V lost 0 bases and J 0 bases, leaving 8 bases between the germline ends. The CDR3 runs to 15 residues. CDR1 MNHEY and CDR2 SVGEGT come from the germline V gene. Here the CDR3 reads CASSYSSGLNTEAFF. The CDR3 DNA is TGTGCCAGCAGTTACTCGAGCGGGCTGAACACTGAAGCTTTCTTT.

This sequence joins TRBV18 and TRBJ2-7; D is possibly TRBD2 (6 bases). The CDR3 has 13 amino acids. Trimming stripped 2 bases from V and 3 bases from J, with 8 bases between. Looked up from germline, CDR1 is KGHSH and CDR2 is LQKENI. CDR3 region: CASSPSGDYEQYF. The CDR3 DNA sequence: TGTGCCAGCTCACCATCGGGGGACTACGAGCAGTACTTC.

CDR3: CASSQTSGVGSPLHF. The CDR3 bases are TGTGCCAGCAGCCAGACATCAGGGGTGGGTTCACCCCTCCACTTT. The V gene is TRBV3-1, the J gene TRBJ1-6; a weak D match, TRBD1 (6 bases). The CDR3 contains 15 residues. Per germline, CDR1 LGHDT and CDR2 YNNKEL (reference sequence). Between the trimmed V and J ends, which lost 3 bases and 9 bases, there was a span of 15 bases.

CDR3 in amino acids: CASSNPGNQPQHF. CDR3 bases: TGTGCCAGTAGTAATCCCGGCAATCAGCCCCAGCATTTT. J is TRBJ1-5 and V is TRBV19; no definite D call. V lost 4 bases to trimming and J lost 2 bases, with 6 bases between them. The germline V gene has CDR1 LNHDA and CDR2 SQIVND (reference sequence). This CDR3 region has 13 residues.

This clonotype was picked up many times. V usage is TRBV27 and J usage is TRBJ2-3, with D unresolved. Germline V gene sequence: CDR1 MNHEY, CDR2 SMNVEV (reference sequence). This CDR3 spans 15 amino acids. V was shortened by 2 bases and J by 4 bases, with 13 bases between the two germline ends. CDR3 nucleotide sequence: TGTGCCAGCAGTTTAGCTGGGGAAGGGTCAGATACGCAGTATTTT. Residues: CASSLAGEGSDTQYF.